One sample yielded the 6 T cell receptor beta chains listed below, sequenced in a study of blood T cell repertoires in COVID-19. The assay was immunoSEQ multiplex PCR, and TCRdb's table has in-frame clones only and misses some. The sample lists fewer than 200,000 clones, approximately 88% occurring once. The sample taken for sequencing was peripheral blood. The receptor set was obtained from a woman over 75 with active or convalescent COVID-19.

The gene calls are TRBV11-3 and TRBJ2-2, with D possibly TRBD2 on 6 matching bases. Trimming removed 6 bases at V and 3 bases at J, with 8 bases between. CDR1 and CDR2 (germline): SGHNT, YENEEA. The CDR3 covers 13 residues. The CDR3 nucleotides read TGTGCCAGCAGTAGGGACTACACCGGGGAGCTGTTTTTT. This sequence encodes CASSRDYTGELFF.

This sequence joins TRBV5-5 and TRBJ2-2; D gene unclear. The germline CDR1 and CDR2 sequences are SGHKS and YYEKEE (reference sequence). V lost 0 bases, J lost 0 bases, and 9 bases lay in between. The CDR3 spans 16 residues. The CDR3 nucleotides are TGTGCCAGCAGCTTGGGTTGGAGTCCGAACACCGGGGAGCTGTTTTTT. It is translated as CASSLGWSPNTGELFF.

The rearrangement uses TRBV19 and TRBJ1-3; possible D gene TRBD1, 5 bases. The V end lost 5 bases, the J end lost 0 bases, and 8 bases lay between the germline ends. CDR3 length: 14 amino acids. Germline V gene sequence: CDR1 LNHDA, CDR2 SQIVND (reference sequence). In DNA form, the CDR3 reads TGTGCCAGTAGTTCTGGGGCCTCTGGAAACACCATATATTTT. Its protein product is CASSSGASGNTIYF.

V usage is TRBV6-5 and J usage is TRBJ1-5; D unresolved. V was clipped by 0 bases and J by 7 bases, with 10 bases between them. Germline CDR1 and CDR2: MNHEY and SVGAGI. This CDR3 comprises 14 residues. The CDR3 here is CASSYSTGVQPQHF. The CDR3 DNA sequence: TGTGCCAGCAGTTACTCGACCGGAGTCCAGCCCCAGCATTTT.

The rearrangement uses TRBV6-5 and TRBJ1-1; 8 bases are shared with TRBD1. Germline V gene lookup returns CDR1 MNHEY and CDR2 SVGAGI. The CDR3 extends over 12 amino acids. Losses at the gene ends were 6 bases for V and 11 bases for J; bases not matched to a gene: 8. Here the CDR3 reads CASRDRAGAAFF. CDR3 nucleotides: TGTGCCAGCAGGGACAGGGCGGGAGCTGCTTTCTTT.

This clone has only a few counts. In DNA, the CDR3 is TGCGCCAGCAGCCAAGACACTATGGGAGCTGAAGCTTTCTTT. This gives the protein CASSQDTMGAEAFF. The chain employs TRBV4-3 and TRBJ1-1, with no clear D. From germline, CDR1 is LGHNA and CDR2 YSLEER. CDR3 length equals 14 residues. The V end lost 0 bases, the J end lost 6 bases, and 11 bases lay between the germline ends.